This T cell receptor beta chain derives from a study of control samples from healthy donors and cancer patients. Clones were read by immunoSEQ multiplex PCR, and TCRdb kept only the in-frame ones, dropping some. The data hold 140,000 or so clones, with around 90% observed a single time. Germline CDR1 reads SGHRS; CDR2 reads YFSETQ. There are 12 residues in the CDR3. V was pared by 5 bases and J by 4 bases, with 9 bases between. This clone was observed once. The chain couples TRBV5-1 to TRBJ1-2; no firm D call. The specimen sequenced was blood. The source is a man aged 25 to 40 in good health. The CDR3 reads CASRDRGYGYTF. In nucleotides, the CDR3 is TGCGCCAGCAGAGACCGAGGCTATGGCTACACCTTC.